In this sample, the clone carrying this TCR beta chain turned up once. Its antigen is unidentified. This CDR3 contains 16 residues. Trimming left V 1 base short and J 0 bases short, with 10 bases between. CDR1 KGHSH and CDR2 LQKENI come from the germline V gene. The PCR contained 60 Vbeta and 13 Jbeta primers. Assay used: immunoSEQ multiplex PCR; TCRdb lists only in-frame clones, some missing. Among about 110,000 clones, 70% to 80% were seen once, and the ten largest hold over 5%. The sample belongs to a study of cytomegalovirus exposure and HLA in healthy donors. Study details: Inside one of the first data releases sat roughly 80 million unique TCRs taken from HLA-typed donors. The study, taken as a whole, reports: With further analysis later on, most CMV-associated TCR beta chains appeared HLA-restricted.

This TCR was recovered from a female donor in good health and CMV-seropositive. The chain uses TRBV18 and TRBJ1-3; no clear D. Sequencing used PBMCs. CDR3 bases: TGTGCCAGCTCACCACTATCCAGATTCTCTGGAAACACCATATATTTT. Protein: CASSPLSRFSGNTIYF.